These 29 T cell receptor beta chains share one sample of origin, sequenced in a study of blood T cell repertoires in COVID-19. TCRdb's copy holds only in-frame clones and misses some; the assay was immunoSEQ multiplex PCR. The profile covers around 160,000 clones, with around four fifths appearing a single time and less than 50% taken by the ten largest. Sequenced sample: peripheral blood. Receptor source: a human donor in a cohort sampled during active COVID-19.

A single count supports this clone. V is TRBV19 and J is TRBJ2-1, with a tentative D call TRBD1 (6 bases). Germline CDR1 reads LNHDA; CDR2 reads SQIVND (reference sequence). CDR3 length equals 14 residues. V lost 3 bases and J lost 5, with 11 bases in between. The DNA of the CDR3 is TGTGCCAGTAGTATGTGGGCAGGGGACAATGAGCAGTTCTTC. The encoded protein is CASSMWAGDNEQFF.

The rearrangement joins TRBV30 to TRBJ1-1; TRBD1 is a possible D gene (6 bases). The germline V gene encodes CDR1 GTSNPN and CDR2 SVGIG (reference sequence). The CDR3 totals 13 residues. Trimming shortened V by 2 bases and J by 5 bases, and 12 bases separated the two germline ends. The DNA of the CDR3 is TGTGCCTGGAGTCGAGGGGGTGGAACTGAAGCTTTCTTT. Translated: CAWSRGGGTEAFF. Looking up the rest from reference TRBV30 and TRBJ1-1 gives the full variable domain: SQTIHQWPATLVQPVGSPLSLECTVEGTSNPNLYWYRQAAGRGLQLLFYSVGIGQISSEVPQNLSASRPQDRQFILSSKKLLLSDSGFYLCAWSRGGGTEAFFGQGTRLTVV.

The V and J genes are TRBV7-9 and TRBJ2-6, with D unclear. The CDR3 is made up of 16 amino acids. Trimming took off 3 bases at V and 0 bases at J, with 9 bases between the two ends. Germline V CDR1 and CDR2: SEHNR, FQNEAQ (reference sequence). Written as DNA, the CDR3 is TGTGCCAGCAGCTTTTTACCCAGCTCTGGGGCCAACGTCCTGACTTTC. Amino acids: CASSFLPSSGANVLTF.

This chain joins TRBV19 and TRBJ2-1, with TRBD2 identical over 13 bases. There are 14 residues in the CDR3. From germline, CDR1 is LNHDA and CDR2 SQIVND (reference sequence). Trimming at V came to 5 bases and at J to 9 bases, leaving 4 bases not matched to a gene. CDR3 amino acids: CASSSRTSGGEQFF. CDR3 nucleotides: TGTGCCAGTAGTTCCCGGACTAGCGGGGGTGAGCAGTTCTTC.

V and J are TRBV2 and TRBJ1-4; D not resolved. Germline V CDR1 and CDR2: SNHLY, FYNNEI. CDR3 length equals 15 residues. The V and J ends lost 1 base and 7 bases respectively, with 13 bases between them. CDR3 bases: TGTGCCAGCAGTGAAGGGGAGGGAGTCGGTGAAAAACTGTTTTTT. Its translation: CASSEGEGVGEKLFF. The full variable domain, with the rest looked up from reference TRBV2 and TRBJ1-4, is EPEVTQTPSHQVTQMGQEVILRCVPISNHLYFYWYRQILGQKVEFLVSFYNNEISEKSEIFDDQFSVERPDGSNFTLKIRSTKLEDSAMYFCASSEGEGVGEKLFFGSGTQLSVL.

Details on this clone: The sample holds other DNA sequences that translate to the same CDR3. The CDR3 coding sequence is TGCGCCAGCAGCCAAGACCCGAGCTATGGCTACACCTTC. As protein: CASSQDPSYGYTF. V and J are TRBV4-1 and TRBJ1-2, with D unclear. The ends were cut back, 0 bases at V and 4 bases at J, with 6 bases in the middle. Germline loops: CDR1 MGHRA, CDR2 YSYEKL. The CDR3 covers 13 residues.

This rearrangement joins TRBV5-1 to TRBJ1-4; D not certain. Germline CDR1 is SGHRS and CDR2 is YFSETQ. This CDR3 is 15 amino acids long. The V and J ends lost 1 base and 0 bases respectively, with 7 bases between them. CDR3 in amino acids: CASSLLAATNEKLFF. The CDR3 DNA reads TGCGCCAGCAGCTTGTTGGCAGCAACTAATGAAAAACTGTTTTTT.

There are a few counts of this clone. J is TRBJ1-2 and V is TRBV3-1 (or the pseudogene TRBV3-2); 8 bases line up with TRBD1. Germline CDR1 is LGHDT and CDR2 is YNNKEL (reference sequence). The CDR3 sequence is 16 residues long. V lost 4 bases to trimming and J lost 4 bases; unmatched junction nucleotides: 11. The CDR3 here is CASSPVRQGRGYGYTF. In nucleotides, the CDR3 is TGTGCCAGCAGCCCCGTCAGACAGGGGAGGGGCTATGGCTACACCTTC.

This chain joins TRBV14 and TRBJ1-1; 8 nucleotides match TRBD1. The V gene end was trimmed by 2 bases and the J gene end by 7 bases; junction bases not matched to a gene: 3. Germline V gives CDR1 SGHDN, CDR2 FVKESK. There are 13 residues in the CDR3. In nucleotides, the CDR3 is TGTGCCAGCAGCCAACGTGGGACAGGTGAAGCTTTCTTT. Amino acid sequence: CASSQRGTGEAFF.

This chain connects TRBV2 to TRBJ1-1; a possible D gene is TRBD1 (6 bases). The CDR3 is 14 amino acids. Trimming took off 6 bases at V and 3 bases at J, with 14 bases between the two ends. Per germline, CDR1 SNHLY and CDR2 FYNNEI. The DNA for the CDR3 is TGTGCCAGCAGAAGAACAGGGCTGGACACTGAAGCTTTCTTT. Translated, it gives CASRRTGLDTEAFF.

This chain links TRBV28 with TRBJ1-1; no clear D. This CDR3 has 13 residues. Germline V gene sequence: CDR1 MDHEN, CDR2 SYDVKM. The V end lost 5 bases, the J end lost 2 bases, and 9 bases lay between the germline ends. The CDR3 reads CASSPGRNTEAFF. Here the CDR3 DNA reads TGTGCCAGCAGTCCTGGCCGCAACACTGAAGCTTTCTTT.

This clone was counted a few times. CDR3 region: CASSIDSPGIQPQHF. CDR3 coding DNA: TGTGCCAGTAGTATAGATTCTCCAGGGATTCAGCCCCAGCATTTT. The V and J genes are TRBV19 and TRBJ1-5; possible D gene TRBD1, 5 bases. CDR1 LNHDA and CDR2 SQIVND come from the germline V gene (reference sequence). This CDR3 contains 15 residues. V dropped 0 bases and J dropped 6 bases, with 12 bases sitting between them.

CDR3 coding DNA: TGTGCCAGCAGCGCTGACCCCCGGGGAACTATATATGGCTACACCTTC. Amino acid sequence: CASSADPRGTIYGYTF. The rearrangement joins TRBV5-4 to TRBJ1-2; D is undetermined. The CDR3 sequence is 16 residues long. Germline V gene data show CDR1 as SGHNT and CDR2 as YYREEE (reference sequence). Between the trimmed V and J ends, which lost 4 bases and 5 bases, there was a span of 21 bases.

This chain connects TRBV11-2 to TRBJ1-3, with TRBD1 matching over 7 bases. The germline V gene has CDR1 SGHAT and CDR2 FQNNGV. J lost 1 base, V lost 6 bases, and 3 bases had no gene match. This CDR3 region has 14 residues. The CDR3 reads CASRTTGSGNTIYF. CDR3 DNA: TGTGCCAGCAGGACGACAGGGTCTGGAAACACCATATATTTT.

This clone occurred a few times. The junction departs from the called germline gene at one end, perhaps through a read error. The genes are TRBV19 and TRBJ1-2; the match to TRBD1 covers 9 bases. Germline CDR1 is LNHDA and CDR2 is SQIVND (reference sequence). The CDR3 runs 14 residues. The CDR3 DNA follows: TGTGCCAGTACTATACTGACAGGGGGGTATGGCTACACCTTC. This gives the protein CASTILTGGYGYTF.

CDR3: CASSYSSDTQYF. The CDR3 DNA follows: TGCGCCAGCAGTTACTCCTCAGATACGCAGTATTTT. J is TRBJ2-3 and V is TRBV5-1; unclear D gene. The CDR3 covers 12 residues. Trimming left V 5 bases short and J 4 bases short, with 8 bases between. Germline lookup yields CDR1 SGHRS and CDR2 YFSETQ.

The chain has TRBV9 and TRBJ2-5; tentative D call: TRBD2 (5 bases). Trimming took off 4 bases at V and 2 bases at J, with 15 bases between the two ends. This CDR3 spans 15 amino acids. CDR1 is SGDLS and CDR2 is YYNGEE in the germline V gene. The CDR3 is CASSSTGVLQETQYF. As DNA, the CDR3 is TGTGCCAGCAGCTCCACCGGGGTCTTACAAGAGACCCAGTACTTC.

This clone appeared a single time. The chain employs TRBV2 and TRBJ1-2; 8 positions match TRBD1. V gave up 1 base and J gave up 5 bases; unmatched junction bases: 3. CDR1 and CDR2 from the germline V gene are SNHLY and FYNNEI. This CDR3 has 14 residues. The CDR3 loop reads CASSEGTGRYGYTF. The DNA of the CDR3 is TGTGCCAGCAGTGAAGGGACAGGGCGTTATGGCTACACCTTC.

The gene calls are TRBV30 and TRBJ1-4; D is perhaps TRBD1 (6 bases). V was shortened by 0 bases and J by 8 bases, with 19 bases between the two germline ends. The CDR3 loop spans 16 amino acids. Germline V gives CDR1 GTSNPN, CDR2 SVGIG (reference sequence). CDR3 region: CAWSVESYRDSEKLFF. The CDR3 nucleotides are TGTGCCTGGAGTGTAGAATCATACAGGGATTCCGAAAAACTGTTTTTT.

In DNA, the CDR3 is TGTGCCAGCCGGGACAGGGGGAAGGGGGAGCTGTTTTTT. As protein: CASRDRGKGELFF. The chain couples TRBV2 to TRBJ2-2, with TRBD1 matching 11 bases. The V and J ends lost 8 bases and 8 bases, in that order; junction bases with no gene match: 4. Germline V gene data show CDR1 as SNHLY and CDR2 as FYNNEI. This CDR3 has 13 amino acids.

Here the CDR3 reads CSGTGEYEQYF. The CDR3 bases are TGCAGTGGAACGGGGGAGTACGAGCAGTACTTC. The rearrangement joins TRBV20-1 to TRBJ2-7; a weak D match, TRBD2 (6 bases). Trimming stripped 7 bases from V and 4 bases from J, with 11 bases between. This CDR3 is built from 11 residues. Germline values: CDR1 DFQATT, CDR2 SNEGSKA (reference sequence).

The chain recombines TRBV6-5 with TRBJ2-7; D may be TRBD2 (5 bases). The CDR3 extends over 15 amino acids. The V and J ends lost 6 bases and 2 bases respectively, with 17 bases between them. The germline CDR1 and CDR2 sequences are MNHEY and SVGAGI. CDR3 bases: TGTGCCAGCAGAGGCCCCGTGCGGGCCACCTACGAGCAGTACTTC. As protein: CASRGPVRATYEQYF.

The J gene is TRBJ1-2, the V gene TRBV4-1; D possibly corresponds to TRBD1 (6 bases). Germline CDR1 and CDR2: MGHRA and YSYEKL. The ends were cut back, 0 bases at V and 7 bases at J, with 21 bases in the middle. This CDR3 has 17 residues. CDR3 loop: CASSQDLGTWAPSGYTF. DNA for the CDR3: TGCGCCAGCAGCCAAGATCTCGGGACATGGGCCCCTAGTGGCTACACCTTC.

This clone was counted a single time. The rearrangement links TRBV7-8 to TRBJ2-1; TRBD2 matches at 14 bases. Germline V CDR1 and CDR2: SGHVS, FQNEAQ. The CDR3 is 15 residues long. The V segment lost 5 bases and the J segment 6 bases; nucleotides outside the gene matches: 3. The CDR3 bases are TGTGCCAGCAGCGTGACTAGCGGGGGGGGCAATGAGCAGTTCTTC. Translating it yields CASSVTSGGGNEQFF.

This clone was seen only once. V is TRBV2 and J is TRBJ2-1, with TRBD1 identical over 8 bases. Germline CDR1 and CDR2: SNHLY and FYNNEI. The CDR3 length is 16 residues. The junction had 9 bases not matched to a gene; V was cut back by 6 bases and J by 2 bases. The CDR3 sequence: CASRVRGQGAYNEQFF. The CDR3 nucleotides are TGTGCCAGCAGAGTCCGTGGACAGGGAGCCTACAATGAGCAGTTCTTC.

The chain is built from TRBV6-1 and TRBJ1-1, with TRBD1 matching over 8 bases. This CDR3 region has 16 residues. The germline CDR1 and CDR2 sequences are MNHNS and SASEGT. V gave up 0 bases and J gave up 1 base; unmatched junction bases: 4. CDR3 DNA: TGTGCCAGCAGTGAAGCACCCGGGACAGGGAACACTGAAGCTTTCTTT. Amino acid sequence: CASSEAPGTGNTEAFF.

This clone has more than one count but fewer than ten. This sequence joins TRBV4-1 and TRBJ2-3; 7 nucleotides line up with TRBD1. The CDR3 spans 18 residues. Germline trimming cut 4 bases from V and 0 bases from J; bases unmatched to any gene: 13. CDR1 and CDR2 (germline): MGHRA, YSYEKL. The CDR3 reads CASSPRGEGASSTDTQYF. The CDR3 nucleotides read TGCGCCAGCAGCCCCCGGGGAGAGGGGGCCTCTAGCACAGATACGCAGTATTTT.

Concerning this clone itself: A junction boundary mismatches the germline segment, possibly from a read error. The chain carries TRBV5-1 and TRBJ1-2; 7 bases agree with TRBD1. The CDR3 consists of 13 residues. Germline CDR1 reads SGHRS; CDR2 reads YFSETQ. The CDR3 reads CASSFDREDLHFF. The CDR3 DNA reads TGCGCCAGCAGCTTCGACAGGGAAGACCTTCACTTCTTC.

The rearrangement joins TRBV19 to TRBJ1-5; D gene uncertain. The CDR3 spans 15 residues. The V and J ends lost 8 bases and 0 bases respectively, with 14 bases between them. Germline CDR1 LNHDA, CDR2 SQIVND (reference sequence). The CDR3 here is CASATGLYSNQPQHF. CDR3 in DNA: TGTGCCAGTGCGACCGGACTGTATAGCAATCAGCCCCAGCATTTT.